Below, 13 T cell receptor beta chains from the same sample are listed, as sequenced in a study of human thymus T cells. Repertoires were generated with immunoSEQ multiplex PCR, while TCRdb's copy carries only in-frame clones and drops some. The sample includes fewer than 90,000 clones, roughly 97% of them seen just once. Thymus specimens were resections from corrective heart surgery. The sample comprised thymus tissue. These receptors were obtained from a boy in the first two years of life with a congenital heart defect but otherwise immunologically healthy.

This rearrangement joins TRBV9 to TRBJ1-2, with TRBD1 as a possible D gene (5 bases). The length of the CDR3 is 12 residues. V shed 0 bases and J shed 6 bases, with 6 bases lying between them. Per the germline V gene, CDR1 is SGDLS and CDR2 is YYNGEE. The CDR3 protein is CASSVGGDGYTF. The CDR3 coding sequence is TGTGCCAGCAGCGTAGGGGGGGATGGCTACACCTTC.

The rearrangement uses TRBV27 and TRBJ2-1; 8 bases line up with TRBD2. Germline V CDR1 and CDR2: MNHEY, SMNVEV (reference sequence). Unmatched junction bases numbered 4, after V lost 2 bases and J lost 7 bases. This CDR3 is 14 amino acids long. The CDR3 loop is CASSLVGGENEQFF. The CDR3 DNA sequence: TGTGCCAGCAGTTTAGTCGGGGGGGAGAATGAGCAGTTCTTC.

V usage is TRBV29-1 and J usage is TRBJ2-4; 9 nucleotides match TRBD1. The junction had 7 bases not matched to a gene; V was cut back by 4 bases and J by 0 bases. CDR3 size: 16 residues. Germline CDR1 and CDR2: SQVTM and ANQGSEA. The CDR3, as DNA: TGCAGCGTTGTTGCCGGGACAGGGATAGCCAAAAACATTCAGTACTTC. It is translated as CSVVAGTGIAKNIQYF.

The V and J genes are TRBV5-6 and TRBJ2-1; 8 bases agree with TRBD2. Trimming at V came to 1 base and at J to 6 bases, leaving 9 bases not matched to a gene. CDR1 and CDR2 (germline): SGHDT, YYEEEE. This CDR3 region has 16 residues. The chain's CDR3 is CASSLSAAGGFNEQFF. The DNA of the CDR3 is TGTGCCAGCAGCTTGTCCGCGGCGGGGGGATTCAATGAGCAGTTCTTC.

The V call is TRBV12-5, the J call TRBJ2-6; the D gene is possibly TRBD1 (5 bases). Germline values: CDR1 LGHNT, CDR2 FRNRAP. Deletions cut 6 bases from V and 1 base from J, with 7 bases between. The CDR3 covers 14 residues. CDR3 region: CASGQGSGANVLTF. Written as DNA, the CDR3 is TGTGCTAGTGGGCAGGGATCTGGGGCCAACGTCCTGACTTTC.

J is TRBJ2-1 and V is TRBV15, with 13 positions matching TRBD2. Trimming removed 3 bases from V and 1 base from J; junction bases left unmatched: 18. The CDR3 is 22 residues long. Germline CDR1 and CDR2: LNHNV and YYDKDF (reference sequence). CDR3: CATSRGLKQLAGGPRSYNEQFF. CDR3 nucleotide sequence: TGTGCCACCAGCAGGGGACTTAAACAACTAGCGGGAGGGCCGAGGTCCTACAATGAGCAGTTCTTC.

The V and J genes are TRBV4-2 and TRBJ2-4; 9 bases line up with TRBD2. Germline CDR1 LGHNA, CDR2 YNFKEQ. V gave up 5 bases and J gave up 2 bases; unmatched junction bases: 10. The CDR3 length is 17 residues. CDR3 sequence (DNA): TGTGCCAGCAGCTCCCCTTGCGGGAGGGGTACCAAAAACATTCAGTACTTC. It is translated as CASSSPCGRGTKNIQYF.

The V call is TRBV4-1, the J call TRBJ2-1; 8 positions agree with TRBD2. V dropped 2 bases and J dropped 5; count of bases not matched to a gene: 11. The CDR3 runs to 17 residues. The germline V gene has CDR1 MGHRA and CDR2 YSYEKL. The CDR3 DNA sequence: TGCGCCAGCAGCCAACTTATAGCGGGGTGCGGGGACAATGAGCAGTTCTTC. Translating it yields CASSQLIAGCGDNEQFF.

This chain links TRBV5-1 with TRBJ1-4, with D maybe TRBD1 (5 bases). CDR1 and CDR2 from the germline V gene are SGHRS and YFSETQ. V lost 4 bases and J 6 bases, leaving 25 bases between the germline ends. CDR3 length equals 18 residues. The CDR3 DNA follows: TGCGCCAGCAGCCCTCACAAGGGGCTGTACAACGGTCATGAAAAACTGTTTTTT. This encodes CASSPHKGLYNGHEKLFF.

The chain is built from TRBV28 and TRBJ2-3, with D uncertain. This CDR3 has 15 amino acids. Trimming pared 5 bases from V and 0 bases from J, leaving 12 bases between. The V gene's germline CDR1 is MDHEN and CDR2 SYDVKM. CDR3 nucleotides: TGTGCCAGCAGTCCCAACCTACGAAGCACAGATACGCAGTATTTT. Translated, it gives CASSPNLRSTDTQYF.

The rearrangement joins TRBV7-2 to TRBJ2-4; tentative D call: TRBD2 (5 bases). Germline loops: CDR1 SGHTA, CDR2 FQGNSA. Trimming shortened V by 4 bases and J by 2 bases, and 15 bases separated the two germline ends. The CDR3 is 16 amino acids. This CDR3 is CASSSSVPGTKNIQYF. Written as DNA, the CDR3 is TGTGCCAGCAGCTCTTCGGTCCCGGGGACCAAAAACATTCAGTACTTC. The whole variable domain, filled in from reference TRBV7-2 and TRBJ2-4, reads GAGVSQSPSNKVTEKGKDVELRCDPISGHTALYWYRQSLGQGLEFLIYFQGNSAPDKSGLPSDRFSAERTGGSVSTLTIQRTQQEDSAVYLCASSSSVPGTKNIQYFGAGTRLSVL.

The chain joins TRBV30 to TRBJ1-2; D is ambiguous. Germline CDR1 is GTSNPN and CDR2 is SVGIG (reference sequence). With 4 bases removed from V and 1 base from J, the gap between germline ends came to 13 bases. This CDR3 is built from 14 residues. The CDR3 coding sequence is TGTGCCTGGACCCCCTCACAAGTTAACTATGGCTACACCTTC. This gives the protein CAWTPSQVNYGYTF.

The rearrangement uses TRBV11-2 and TRBJ1-2; D unresolved. CDR1 is SGHAT, CDR2 FQNNGV, per germline. The CDR3 is 19 amino acids. V was trimmed by 4 bases and J by 6 bases, leaving 30 bases between them. The CDR3 here is CASSWISVARRTSTNGYTF. CDR3 bases: TGTGCCAGCAGCTGGATTTCGGTCGCGCGACGCACATCAACCAATGGCTACACCTTC.